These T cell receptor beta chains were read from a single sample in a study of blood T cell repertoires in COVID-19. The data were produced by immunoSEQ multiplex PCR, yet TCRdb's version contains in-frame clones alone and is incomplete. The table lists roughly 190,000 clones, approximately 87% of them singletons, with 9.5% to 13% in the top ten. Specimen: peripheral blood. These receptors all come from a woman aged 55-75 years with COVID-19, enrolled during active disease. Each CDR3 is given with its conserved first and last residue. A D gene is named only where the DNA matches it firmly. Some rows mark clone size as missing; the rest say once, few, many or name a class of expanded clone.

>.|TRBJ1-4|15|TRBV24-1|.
CATSDSRGSNEKLFF
TGTGCCACCAGTGATTCCCGGGGGAGTAATGAAAAACTGTTTTTT
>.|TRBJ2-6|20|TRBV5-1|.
CASSSATPGHISSGANVLTF
TGCGCCAGCAGCTCCGCCACCCCGGGACATATCTCCTCTGGGGCCAACGTCCTGACTTTC
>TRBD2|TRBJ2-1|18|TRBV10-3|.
CAISEPGLGRGSYNEQFF
TGTGCCATCAGTGAGCCTGGCCTGGGGCGGGGGAGCTACAATGAGCAGTTCTTC
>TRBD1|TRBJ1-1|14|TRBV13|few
CASILGTGSTEAFF
TGTGCCAGCATACTAGGGACAGGGAGCACTGAAGCTTTCTTT
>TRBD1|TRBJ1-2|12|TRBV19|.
CASGVQGGGYTF
TGTGCCAGTGGGGTACAGGGGGGTGGCTACACCTTC
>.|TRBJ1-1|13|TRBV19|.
CASSRGSGSEAFF
TGTGCCAGTAGTAGAGGGAGCGGATCTGAAGCTTTCTTT
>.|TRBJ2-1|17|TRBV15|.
CATSRVRGGGSYNEQFF
TGTGCCACCAGCAGAGTCAGGGGAGGGGGCTCCTACAATGAGCAGTTCTTC
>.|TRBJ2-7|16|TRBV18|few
CASSPEGGRSLREQYF
TGTGCCAGCTCACCCGAAGGGGGTAGATCCTTGAGGGAGCAGTACTTC
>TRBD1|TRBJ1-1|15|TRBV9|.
CASSTGGGGGTEAFF
TGTGCCAGCAGTACAGGGGGCGGAGGTGGAACTGAAGCTTTCTTT
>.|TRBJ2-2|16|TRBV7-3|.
CASSLIGQGNTGELFF
TGTGCCAGCAGCTTAATTGGGCAGGGGAACACCGGGGAGCTGTTTTTT